The 9 T cell receptor beta chains given below trace back to one sample, sequenced in a study of blood T cell repertoires in COVID-19. Assay used: immunoSEQ multiplex PCR; TCRdb lists only in-frame clones, some missing. In the table there are over 55,000 clones, approximately 80% of which are singletons. Input material: peripheral blood. Source of these receptors: a man aged 45-60 years with COVID-19, enrolled during active disease.

Comment on this clone: The sample holds other DNA sequences that translate to the same CDR3. The V and J genes are TRBV28 and TRBJ2-7; D is possibly TRBD2 (5 bases). CDR3 length: 13 residues. Germline assignment: CDR1 MDHEN and CDR2 SYDVKM. Between the trimmed V and J ends, which lost 6 bases and 3 bases, there was a span of 12 bases. This CDR3 reads CASRDLAIYEQYF. The CDR3 DNA follows: TGTGCCAGCAGGGATCTAGCTATCTACGAGCAGTACTTC.

This clone was picked up one time. The V and J genes are TRBV5-4 and TRBJ1-2; 11 bases are a match to TRBD1. In germline, CDR1 is SGHNT, CDR2 YYREEE (reference sequence). CDR3 length: 14 amino acids. V lost 4 bases, J lost 9 bases, and 8 bases stayed unmatched. The CDR3 bases are TGTGCCAGCAGCCCTGGACAGGGGGCGCCTAGCTACACCTTC. This sequence encodes CASSPGQGAPSYTF.

V is TRBV6-5 and J is TRBJ1-2; TRBD1 aligns across 7 bases. The CDR3 extends over 12 amino acids. Germline assignment: CDR1 MNHEY and CDR2 SVGAGI. V lost 6 bases to trimming and J lost 5 bases; unmatched junction nucleotides: 3. Here the CDR3 reads CASRKTGYGYTF. The CDR3 bases are TGTGCCAGCAGAAAGACAGGGTATGGCTACACCTTC.

The rearrangement joins TRBV28 to TRBJ2-6; 8 bases fit TRBD1. Trimming removed 5 bases from V and 4 bases from J; junction bases left unmatched: 4. The CDR3 is 15 amino acids. Looked up from germline, CDR1 is MDHEN and CDR2 is SYDVKM. The CDR3 region is CASSATGVGANVLTF. CDR3 in DNA: TGTGCCAGCAGTGCGACAGGGGTAGGGGCCAACGTCCTGACTTTC.

The chain employs TRBV2 and TRBJ2-3, with 13 bases fitting TRBD2. This CDR3 has 16 amino acids. J was trimmed by 4 bases and V by 1 base; bases with no gene match: 2. Germline V gene data show CDR1 as SNHLY and CDR2 as FYNNEI. This CDR3 is CASSEGLAGGSDTQYF. The CDR3 DNA reads TGTGCCAGCAGTGAAGGACTAGCGGGAGGTTCAGATACGCAGTATTTT.

The chain is built from TRBV12-3 or TRBV12-4 and TRBJ1-6; 7 positions agree with TRBD1. The CDR3 is 12 amino acids. The trim removed 9 bases at V and 10 bases at J, leaving 6 bases unmatched. CDR3 nucleotides: TGTGCCAGTACAGGGGTAGGGTCACCCCTCCACTTT. As protein: CASTGVGSPLHF.

The DNA for the CDR3 is TGTGCCAGTAGCGACAGGGCTCAGGAGGGGACCCAGTACTTC. Its translation: CASSDRAQEGTQYF. The chain is built from TRBV19 and TRBJ2-5; possibly TRBD1 for D (7 bases). The CDR3 is 14 residues long. Between the trimmed V and J ends, which lost 6 bases and 7 bases, there was a span of 18 bases. The V gene's germline CDR1 is LNHDA and CDR2 SQIVND (reference sequence).

This clone was counted many times. The rearrangement links TRBV5-6 to TRBJ2-2; D is ambiguous. The germline gives CDR1 SGHDT, CDR2 YYEEEE. The CDR3 totals 16 residues. With 0 bases removed from V and 2 bases from J, the gap between germline ends came to 11 bases. The CDR3 spells CASSLGINSNTGELFF. The CDR3 region has the DNA TGTGCCAGCAGCTTGGGTATTAACTCTAACACCGGGGAGCTGTTTTTT.

J is TRBJ2-1 and V is TRBV11-2; TRBD1 matches 9 bases. Trimming cost V 1 base and J 7 bases; bases outside gene matches: 11. In germline, CDR1 is SGHAT, CDR2 FQNNGV. This CDR3 spans 17 amino acids. CDR3 sequence (DNA): TGTGCCAGCAGCTTAGGACAGGGGGTGAGGGCCTGGAATGAGCAGTTCTTC. Residues: CASSLGQGVRAWNEQFF.